This T cell receptor (beta chain) was found in a study of T cell responses to AZD1222 COVID-19 vaccine. The table came from immunoSEQ multiplex PCR; TCRdb's copy has only in-frame clones and leaves some out. Among some 96,000 clones listed, roughly 88% were seen once. As for this clone: Antigen unknown.

The V and J ends lost 3 bases and 0 bases respectively, with 9 bases between them. The CDR3 is 15 amino acids. Germline CDR1 and CDR2: LNHDA and SQIVND (reference sequence). General observations from the study: Vaccination with two AZD1222 doses was followed by a rise in Spike-specific TCR breadth and depth. Most donors were white British, females outnumbered males, and clonal diversity was possibly underestimated. Vaccine-associated CD4 TCRs ranged over spike, dominating at 160-218 and 743-854. Only a handful of AZD1222 recipients, six or seven in all, had baseline seropositivity.

The clonotype comes from an adult in good health. The rearrangement uses TRBV19 and TRBJ1-5, with D unclear. The sample in question was peripheral blood, obtained on day 0 of AZD1222 vaccination. CDR3 nucleotide sequence: TGTGCCAGTAGTATGTCCGGTAATAGCAATCAGCCCCAGCATTTT. This codes for CASSMSGNSNQPQHF.